This T cell receptor beta chain was sequenced in a study of T cells in tuberculosis. TCRdb's copy holds only in-frame clones and misses some; the assay was immunoSEQ multiplex PCR. The data contain 30,000 to 35,000 clones, around 93% of them singletons. About this clone itself: Its antigen remains unidentified.

Time point of the sample: new active TB diagnosis, blood taken before or within 7 days of starting treatment. Each clinical donor contributed on average roughly 90,000 T cells from unsorted cryopreserved PBMC. Trimming removed 5 bases from V and 8 bases from J; junction bases left unmatched: 18. The CDR3 is 18 residues long. Germline V lookup: CDR1 MDHEN, CDR2 SYDVKM. Points from the study as a whole: GMM-specific TCRs were nearer to active tuberculosis alpha repertoires, suggesting expansion. Smaller alpha distances in active tuberculosis partly reflected shorter CDR3-alpha lengths.

The V gene is TRBV28, the J gene TRBJ2-2, with TRBD2 matching 9 bases. Here the sequenced sample was PBMCs, taken at tuberculosis diagnosis. This TCR derives from an adult with tuberculosis. CDR3 region: CASSLPLGSGGGRGELFF. CDR3 DNA: TGTGCCAGCAGTCTACCTTTGGGTAGCGGGGGTGGACGAGGGGAGCTGTTTTTT.